Below, 21 T cell receptor beta chains from the same sample are listed, as sequenced in a study of T cell responses to AZD1222 COVID-19 vaccine. Clones were read by immunoSEQ multiplex PCR, and TCRdb kept only the in-frame ones, dropping some. The repertoire includes roughly 150,000 clones, 87% of them detected once, and about 8.9% sits in the top ten. Sample: peripheral blood, taken 28 days after the second AZD1222 dose. The receptors derive from an adult who received the AZD1222 COVID-19 vaccine.

This CDR3 is CASRGGGKSPLHF. Here the CDR3 DNA reads TGTGCCAGCCGCGGGGGGGGAAAGTCACCCCTCCACTTT. This chain links TRBV2 with TRBJ1-6; D is possibly TRBD1 (5 bases). V dropped 8 bases and J dropped 10 bases, with 15 bases sitting between them. Germline V gene lookup returns CDR1 SNHLY and CDR2 FYNNEI. The CDR3 totals 13 residues.

The gene calls are TRBV11-2 and TRBJ2-1, with 9 positions matching TRBD2. The CDR3 consists of 15 residues. Germline V gene sequence: CDR1 SGHAT, CDR2 FQNNGV. The V segment lost 5 bases and the J segment 3 bases; nucleotides outside the gene matches: 5. CDR3 nucleotides: TGTGCCAGCAGCCGAAATAGCGGGAGCTACAATGAGCAGTTCTTC. It codes for CASSRNSGSYNEQFF.

This chain joins TRBV5-6 and TRBJ1-1; D gene unclear. The CDR3 is 14 amino acids. Germline-derived CDR1 and CDR2 are SGHDT and YYEEEE. Trimming stripped 0 bases from V and 0 bases from J, with 6 bases between. The CDR3 DNA is TGTGCCAGCAGCTTGGGCTGGATGAACACTGAAGCTTTCTTT. Its protein is CASSLGWMNTEAFF. Filled out from reference TRBV5-6 and TRBJ1-1, the complete variable domain reads DAGVTQSPTHLIKTRGQQVTLRCSPKSGHDTVSWYQQALGQGPQFIFQYYEEEERQRGNFPDRFSGHQFPNYSSELNVNALLLGDSALYLCASSLGWMNTEAFFGQGTRLTVV.

The rearrangement uses TRBV7-9 and TRBJ2-7, with D maybe TRBD1 (7 bases). With 7 bases removed from V and 6 bases from J, the gap between germline ends came to 19 bases. This CDR3 contains 14 residues. The germline V gene encodes CDR1 SEHNR and CDR2 FQNEAQ (reference sequence). The CDR3 DNA reads TGTGCCAGCACCCGACGAGGGACAGCGGGCGAGCAGTACTTC. It translates to CASTRRGTAGEQYF.

Note on this clone: At the DNA level, this CDR3 is encoded by other sequences in the same sample as well. The V and J genes are TRBV4-3 and TRBJ1-1; D ambiguous. Trimming pared 0 bases from V and 3 bases from J, leaving 8 bases between. The CDR3 spans 14 residues. The V gene's germline CDR1 is LGHNA and CDR2 YSLEER. The CDR3: CASSQEVSYTEAFF. In DNA, the CDR3 is TGCGCCAGCAGCCAAGAAGTCAGCTACACTGAAGCTTTCTTT.

The genes are TRBV7-2 and TRBJ2-7; no clear D gene. The CDR3 contains 15 residues. Deletions cut 5 bases from V and 3 bases from J, with 17 bases between. Germline V CDR1 and CDR2: SGHTA, FQGNSA. The CDR3 nucleotides read TGTGCCAGCAGCGGCGGCGCGGACCAAAGCTACGAGCAGTACTTC. Protein sequence: CASSGGADQSYEQYF.

The rearrangement joins TRBV11-2 to TRBJ2-7; no clear D. CDR3 size: 12 residues. Germline V gene sequence: CDR1 SGHAT, CDR2 FQNNGV. With 2 bases removed from V and 4 bases from J, the gap between germline ends came to 6 bases. CDR3 loop: CASSLTEYEQYF. The CDR3 DNA reads TGTGCCAGCAGCTTAACAGAGTACGAGCAGTACTTC.

This clone appeared a few times. The rearrangement joins TRBV18 to TRBJ1-4, with a weak D call TRBD1 (5 bases). The CDR3 has 15 residues. The germline V and J ends were trimmed by 2 bases and 3 bases, with 10 bases remaining between them. Germline loops: CDR1 KGHSH, CDR2 LQKENI. The CDR3 region is CASSPVGPPNEKLFF. Written as DNA, the CDR3 is TGTGCCAGCTCACCAGTGGGACCACCTAATGAAAAACTGTTTTTT.

The chain combines TRBV7-2 with TRBJ2-4; D not certain. This CDR3 spans 14 amino acids. Trimming removed 4 bases from V and 6 bases from J, with 13 bases in between. Germline V gene sequence: CDR1 SGHTA, CDR2 FQGNSA. The DNA for the CDR3 is TGTGCCAGCAGCTGGAACACGCGCTCAAACATTCAGTACTTC. It is translated as CASSWNTRSNIQYF.

The J gene is TRBJ1-6, the V gene TRBV5-1; no clear D. V was shortened by 5 bases and J by 8 bases, with 11 bases between the two germline ends. The CDR3 spans 13 residues. From germline, CDR1 is SGHRS and CDR2 YFSETQ. The CDR3 here is CASSLQVDSPLHF. DNA of the CDR3: TGCGCCAGCAGTCTGCAGGTCGATTCACCCCTCCACTTT.

The chain joins TRBV29-1 to TRBJ1-1, with a weak D call TRBD1 (5 bases). This CDR3 region has 13 residues. The V and J ends lost 7 bases and 1 base respectively, with 13 bases between them. Germline V gene sequence: CDR1 SQVTM, CDR2 ANQGSEA. CDR3 DNA: TGCAGCGCCCAGGACACTCCGAACACTGAAGCTTTCTTT. This codes for CSAQDTPNTEAFF.

The J gene is TRBJ1-2, the V gene TRBV3-1 (or the pseudogene TRBV3-2); 7 bases map to TRBD1. Germline-derived CDR1 and CDR2 are LGHDT and YNNKEL (reference sequence). J gave up 4 bases and V 0 bases, and 11 bases lay outside the gene matches. This CDR3 region has 17 residues. In DNA, the CDR3 is TGTGCCAGCAGCCAAGAGGCCAAAAGGGGGCGCAGCTATGGCTACACCTTC. Translation: CASSQEAKRGRSYGYTF.

The chain joins TRBV21-1 to TRBJ2-5; the DNA was not compared with TRBD2, the D call given in the table. TRBV21-1 corresponds to a pseudogene. CDR3 length: 15 residues. CDR3 bases: TGTGCCAGCAGCAAAGACCCCGGGGGGGAAGAGACCCAGTACTTC. Residues: CASSKDPGGEETQYF.

This clone has just one count. The chain uses TRBV10-3 and TRBJ1-3, with D possibly being TRBD1 (5 bases). The germline V gene has CDR1 ENHRY and CDR2 SYGVKD. The CDR3 totals 15 residues. V dropped 0 bases and J dropped 4 bases, with 10 bases sitting between them. Written as DNA, the CDR3 is TGTGCCATCAGTGAGTCCGGGGCGAAGGGAAACACCATATATTTT. Encoded protein: CAISESGAKGNTIYF.

This chain uses TRBV14 with TRBJ1-2, with D possibly TRBD1 on 6 matching bases. Trimming stripped 0 bases from V and 8 bases from J, with 16 bases between. CDR3 length: 15 amino acids. Germline assignment: CDR1 SGHDN and CDR2 FVKESK. CDR3 residues: CASSQDRGARRGYTF. CDR3 nucleotide sequence: TGTGCCAGCAGCCAAGATAGGGGGGCACGGAGAGGCTACACCTTC.

The rearrangement links TRBV30 to TRBJ2-3, with D tentatively TRBD2 (5 bases). The germline V gene has CDR1 GTSNPN and CDR2 SVGIG (reference sequence). V was clipped by 0 bases and J by 6 bases, with 10 bases between them. There are 13 residues in the CDR3. CDR3 region: CAWSVSWRDTQYF. The CDR3 DNA reads TGTGCCTGGAGTGTAAGCTGGAGGGATACGCAGTATTTT.

This CDR3 is CASSPLSNEQYF. DNA of the CDR3: TGTGCCAGCAGCCCCCTGAGTAACGAGCAGTACTTC. The chain is built from TRBV11-2 and TRBJ2-7; D call uncertain. V dropped 5 bases and J dropped 5 bases, with 10 bases sitting between them. Germline V gene lookup returns CDR1 SGHAT and CDR2 FQNNGV. The CDR3 runs 12 residues.

V usage is TRBV5-1 and J usage is TRBJ2-5; D may match TRBD1 or TRBD2 (5 bases each). With 6 bases removed from V and 7 bases from J, the gap between germline ends came to 19 bases. There are 14 residues in the CDR3. The germline V gene has CDR1 SGHRS and CDR2 YFSETQ. The CDR3 sequence is CASISGPVDGTQYF. CDR3 sequence (DNA): TGCGCCAGCATATCGGGACCGGTTGATGGGACCCAGTACTTC.

The gene calls are TRBV5-4 and TRBJ1-5, with TRBD1 as a possible D gene (6 bases). The germline V and J ends were trimmed by 4 bases and 0 bases, with 20 bases remaining between them. CDR1 SGHNT and CDR2 YYREEE come from the germline V gene (reference sequence). The CDR3 extends over 18 amino acids. DNA of the CDR3: TGTGCCAGCAGCCTGGAAAGGACAGTTTTTTCTAGCAATCAGCCCCAGCATTTT. Translating gives CASSLERTVFSSNQPQHF.

The table lists this clone with a few counts. The chain employs TRBV28 and TRBJ1-1; 7 nucleotides match TRBD1. The J segment lost 4 bases and the V segment lost 6 bases, leaving 11 bases of the junction unmatched. Germline CDR1 is MDHEN and CDR2 is SYDVKM. This CDR3 spans 15 amino acids. CDR3: CASRPGAGGSTEAFF. The CDR3 nucleotides read TGTGCCAGCAGACCCGGGGCAGGGGGGAGCACTGAAGCTTTCTTT.

The rearrangement links TRBV11-2 to TRBJ1-2; D perhaps matches TRBD1 (6 bases). V shed 2 bases and J shed 4 bases, with 11 bases lying between them. The CDR3 runs to 14 residues. Germline CDR1 SGHAT, CDR2 FQNNGV. The CDR3 spells CASSLSGQPYGYTF. In nucleotides, the CDR3 is TGTGCCAGCAGCTTATCAGGACAGCCCTATGGCTACACCTTC.